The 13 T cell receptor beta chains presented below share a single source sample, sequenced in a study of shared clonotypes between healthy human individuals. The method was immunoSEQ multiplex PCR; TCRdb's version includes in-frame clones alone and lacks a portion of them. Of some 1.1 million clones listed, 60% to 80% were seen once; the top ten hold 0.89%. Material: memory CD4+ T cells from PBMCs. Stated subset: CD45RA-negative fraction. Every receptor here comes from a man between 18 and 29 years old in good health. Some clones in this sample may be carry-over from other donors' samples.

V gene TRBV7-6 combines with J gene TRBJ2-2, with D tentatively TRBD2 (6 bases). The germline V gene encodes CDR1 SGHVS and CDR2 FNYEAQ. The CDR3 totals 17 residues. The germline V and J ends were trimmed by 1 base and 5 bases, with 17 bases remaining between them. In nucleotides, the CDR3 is TGTGCCAGCAGCTTAGAAACCGGGACTTTTACGACCGGGGAGCTGTTTTTT. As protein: CASSLETGTFTTGELFF.

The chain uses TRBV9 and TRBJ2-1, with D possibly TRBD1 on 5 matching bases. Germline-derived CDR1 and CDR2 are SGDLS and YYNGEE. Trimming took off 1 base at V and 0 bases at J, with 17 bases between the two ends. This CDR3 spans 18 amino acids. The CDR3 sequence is CASSVQSRAAFSYNEQFF. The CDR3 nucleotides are TGTGCCAGCAGCGTACAATCCAGGGCGGCGTTCTCCTACAATGAGCAGTTCTTC.

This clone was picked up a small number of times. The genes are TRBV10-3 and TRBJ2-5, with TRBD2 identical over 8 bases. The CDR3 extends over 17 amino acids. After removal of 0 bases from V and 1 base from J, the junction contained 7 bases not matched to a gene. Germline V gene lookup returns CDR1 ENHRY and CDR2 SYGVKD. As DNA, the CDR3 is TGTGCCATCAGTGAGTCGAAAGGCGGGGGGCGCCAAGAGACCCAGTACTTC. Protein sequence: CAISESKGGGRQETQYF.

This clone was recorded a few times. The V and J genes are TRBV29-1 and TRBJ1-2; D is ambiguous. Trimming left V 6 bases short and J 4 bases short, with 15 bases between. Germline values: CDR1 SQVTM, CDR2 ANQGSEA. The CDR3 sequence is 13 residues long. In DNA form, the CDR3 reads TGCAGCGTGTCCCCTTCGGGTACCTATGGCTACACCTTC. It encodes CSVSPSGTYGYTF.

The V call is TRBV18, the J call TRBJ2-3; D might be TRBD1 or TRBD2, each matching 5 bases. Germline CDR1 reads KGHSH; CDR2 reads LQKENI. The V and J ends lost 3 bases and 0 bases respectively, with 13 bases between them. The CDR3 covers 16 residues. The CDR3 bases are TGTGCCAGCTCACCGCCAGGGACCGAGAGCACAGATACGCAGTATTTT. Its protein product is CASSPPGTESTDTQYF.

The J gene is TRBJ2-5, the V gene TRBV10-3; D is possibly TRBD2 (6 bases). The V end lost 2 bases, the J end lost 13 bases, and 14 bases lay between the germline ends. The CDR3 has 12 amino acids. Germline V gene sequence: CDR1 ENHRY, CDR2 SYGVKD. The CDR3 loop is CAISEERGMPYF. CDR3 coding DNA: TGTGCCATCAGTGAGGAACGGGGGATGCCGTACTTC.

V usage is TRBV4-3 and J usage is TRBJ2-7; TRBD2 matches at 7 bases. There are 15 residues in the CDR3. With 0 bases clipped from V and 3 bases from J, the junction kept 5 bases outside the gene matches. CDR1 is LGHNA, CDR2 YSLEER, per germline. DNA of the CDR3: TGCGCCAGCAGCCAAGAACCGGGAGGAGTCTACGAGCAGTACTTC. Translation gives CASSQEPGGVYEQYF.

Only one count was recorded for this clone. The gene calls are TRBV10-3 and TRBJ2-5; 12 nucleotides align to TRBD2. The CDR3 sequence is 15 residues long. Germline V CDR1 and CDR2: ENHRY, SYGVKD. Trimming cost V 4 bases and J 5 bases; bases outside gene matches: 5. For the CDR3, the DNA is TGTGCCATCAGTGGACTAGCGGGAGTTGGTGAGACCCAGTACTTC. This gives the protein CAISGLAGVGETQYF.

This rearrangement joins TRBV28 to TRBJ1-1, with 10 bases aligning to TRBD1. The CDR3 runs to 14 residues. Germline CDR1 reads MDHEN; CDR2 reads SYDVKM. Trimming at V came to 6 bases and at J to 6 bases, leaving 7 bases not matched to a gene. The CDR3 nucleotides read TGTGCCAGCAGCGCCGGGACAGGGGTGGCTGAAGCTTTCTTT. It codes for CASSAGTGVAEAFF.

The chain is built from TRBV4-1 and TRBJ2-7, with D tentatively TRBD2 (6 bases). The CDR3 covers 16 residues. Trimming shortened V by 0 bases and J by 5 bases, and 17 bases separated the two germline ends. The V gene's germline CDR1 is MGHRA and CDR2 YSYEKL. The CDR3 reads CASSQDMRREWNEQYF. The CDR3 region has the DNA TGCGCCAGCAGCCAAGATATGAGACGGGAGTGGAACGAGCAGTACTTC.

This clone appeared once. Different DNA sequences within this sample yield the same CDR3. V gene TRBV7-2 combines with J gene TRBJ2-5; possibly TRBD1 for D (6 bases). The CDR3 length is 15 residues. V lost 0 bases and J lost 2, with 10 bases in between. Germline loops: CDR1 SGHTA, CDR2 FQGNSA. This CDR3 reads CASSLAGTSQETQYF. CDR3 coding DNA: TGTGCCAGCAGCTTAGCCGGGACATCTCAAGAGACCCAGTACTTC.

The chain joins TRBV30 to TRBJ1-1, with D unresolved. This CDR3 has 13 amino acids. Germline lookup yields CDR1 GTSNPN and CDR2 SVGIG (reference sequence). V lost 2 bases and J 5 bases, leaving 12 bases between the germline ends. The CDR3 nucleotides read TGTGCCTGGAGTCTCCGACCGGGGACTGAAGCTTTCTTT. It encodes CAWSLRPGTEAFF.

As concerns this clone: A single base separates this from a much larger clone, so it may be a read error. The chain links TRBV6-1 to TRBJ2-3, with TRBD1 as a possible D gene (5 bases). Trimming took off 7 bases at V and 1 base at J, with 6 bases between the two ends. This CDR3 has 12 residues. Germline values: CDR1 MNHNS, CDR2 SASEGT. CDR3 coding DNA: TGTGCCAGCACCAGGGGCACAGATACGCAGTATTTT. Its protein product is CASTRGTDTQYF.